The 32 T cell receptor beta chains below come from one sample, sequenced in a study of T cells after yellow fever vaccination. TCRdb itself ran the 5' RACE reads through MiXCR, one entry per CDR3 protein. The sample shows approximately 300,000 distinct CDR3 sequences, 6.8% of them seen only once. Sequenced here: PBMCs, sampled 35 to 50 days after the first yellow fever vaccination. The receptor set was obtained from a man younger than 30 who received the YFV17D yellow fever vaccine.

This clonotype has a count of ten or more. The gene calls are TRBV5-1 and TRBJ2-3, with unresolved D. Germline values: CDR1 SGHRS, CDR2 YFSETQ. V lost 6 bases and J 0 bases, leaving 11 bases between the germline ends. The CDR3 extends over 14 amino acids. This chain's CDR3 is CASMRTASTDTQYF. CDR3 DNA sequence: TGCGCCAGCATGCGCACCGCTAGCACAGATACGCAGTATTTT. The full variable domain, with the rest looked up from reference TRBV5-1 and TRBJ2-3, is KAGVTQTPRYLIKTRGQQVTLSCSPISGHRSVSWYQQTPGQGLQFLFEYFSETQRNKGNFPGRFSGRQFSNSRSEMNVSTLELGDSALYLCASMRTASTDTQYFGPGTRLTVL.

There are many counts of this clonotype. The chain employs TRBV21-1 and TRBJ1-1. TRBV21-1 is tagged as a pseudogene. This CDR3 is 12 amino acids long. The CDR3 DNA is TGTGCCAGCAGCAAAGGGGGCACTGAAGCTTTCTTT. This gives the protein CASSKGGTEAFF.

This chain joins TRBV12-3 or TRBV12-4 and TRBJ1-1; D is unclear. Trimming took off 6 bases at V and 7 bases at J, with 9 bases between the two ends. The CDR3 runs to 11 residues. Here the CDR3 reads CASRCRFEAFF. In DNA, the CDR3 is TGTGCCAGCAGATGTCGGTTTGAAGCTTTCTTT.

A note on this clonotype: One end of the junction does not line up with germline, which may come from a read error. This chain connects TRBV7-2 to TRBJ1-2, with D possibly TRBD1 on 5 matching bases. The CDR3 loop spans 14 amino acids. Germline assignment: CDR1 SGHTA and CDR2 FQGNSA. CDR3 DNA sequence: TGTGCCAGCAGCGCCCGTGGGGGTTCCTATGGCTCCACCTTC. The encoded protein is CASSARGGSYGSTF.

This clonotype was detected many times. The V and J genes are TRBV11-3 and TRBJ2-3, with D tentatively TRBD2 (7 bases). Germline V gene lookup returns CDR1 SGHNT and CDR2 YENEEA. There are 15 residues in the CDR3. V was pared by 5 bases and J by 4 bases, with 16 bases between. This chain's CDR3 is CASSPRTGGPDTQYF. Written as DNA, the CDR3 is TGTGCCAGCAGCCCACGGACGGGGGGCCCAGATACGCAGTATTTT.

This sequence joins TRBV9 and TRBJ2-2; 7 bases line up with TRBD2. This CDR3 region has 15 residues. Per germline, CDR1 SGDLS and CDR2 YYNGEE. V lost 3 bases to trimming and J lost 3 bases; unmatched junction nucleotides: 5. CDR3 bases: TGTGCCAGCAGCGGTGGGCTAGCGGACACCGGGGAGCTGTTTTTT. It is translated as CASSGGLADTGELFF.

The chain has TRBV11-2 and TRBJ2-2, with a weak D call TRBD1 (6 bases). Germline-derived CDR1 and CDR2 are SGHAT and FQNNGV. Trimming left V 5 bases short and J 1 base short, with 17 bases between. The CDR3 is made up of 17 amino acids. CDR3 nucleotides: TGTGCCAGCAGCGGCCACATTCCGGGACAGAACACCGGGGAGCTGTTTTTT. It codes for CASSGHIPGQNTGELFF.

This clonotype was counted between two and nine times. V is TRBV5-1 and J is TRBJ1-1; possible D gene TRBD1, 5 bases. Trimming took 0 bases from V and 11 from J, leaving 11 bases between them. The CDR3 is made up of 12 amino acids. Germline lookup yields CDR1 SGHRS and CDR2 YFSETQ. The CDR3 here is CASSLAGVAAFF. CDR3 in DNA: TGCGCCAGCAGCTTGGCGGGGGTTGCCGCTTTCTTT. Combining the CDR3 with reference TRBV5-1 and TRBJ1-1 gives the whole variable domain KAGVTQTPRYLIKTRGQQVTLSCSPISGHRSVSWYQQTPGQGLQFLFEYFSETQRNKGNFPGRFSGRQFSNSRSEMNVSTLELGDSALYLCASSLAGVAAFFGQGTRLTVV.

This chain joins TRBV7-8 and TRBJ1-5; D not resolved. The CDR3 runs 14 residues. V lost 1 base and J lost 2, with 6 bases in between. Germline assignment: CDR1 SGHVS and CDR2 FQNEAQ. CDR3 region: CASSLDSGNQPQHF. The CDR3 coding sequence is TGTGCCAGCAGCTTAGACTCGGGCAATCAGCCCCAGCATTTT.

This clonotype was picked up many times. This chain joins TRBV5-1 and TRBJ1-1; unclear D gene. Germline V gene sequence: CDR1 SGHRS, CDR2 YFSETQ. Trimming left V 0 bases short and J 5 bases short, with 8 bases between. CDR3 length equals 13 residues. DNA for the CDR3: TGCGCCAGCAGCTTGGGCGGGAGAACTGAAGCTTTCTTT. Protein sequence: CASSLGGRTEAFF.

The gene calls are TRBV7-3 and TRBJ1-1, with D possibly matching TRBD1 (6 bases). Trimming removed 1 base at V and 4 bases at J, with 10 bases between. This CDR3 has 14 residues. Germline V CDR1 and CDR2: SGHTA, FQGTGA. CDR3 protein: CASSLRPRGTEAFF. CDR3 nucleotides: TGTGCCAGCAGCTTAAGGCCCAGGGGCACTGAAGCTTTCTTT. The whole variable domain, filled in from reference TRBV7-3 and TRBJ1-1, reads GAGVSQTPSNKVTEKGKYVELRCDPISGHTALYWYRQSLGQGPEFLIYFQGTGAADDSGLPNDRFFAVRPEGSVSTLKIQRTERGDSAVYLCASSLRPRGTEAFFGQGTRLTVV.

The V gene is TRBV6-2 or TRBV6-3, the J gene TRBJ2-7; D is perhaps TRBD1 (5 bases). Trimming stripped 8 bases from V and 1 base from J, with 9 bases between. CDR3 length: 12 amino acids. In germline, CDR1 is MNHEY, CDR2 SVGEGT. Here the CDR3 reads CASVGASYEQYF. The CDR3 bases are TGTGCCAGCGTTGGGGCATCCTACGAGCAGTACTTC.

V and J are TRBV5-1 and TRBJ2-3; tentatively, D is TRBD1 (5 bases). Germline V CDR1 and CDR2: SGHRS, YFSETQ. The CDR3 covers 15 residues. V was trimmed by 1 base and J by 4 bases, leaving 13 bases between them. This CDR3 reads CASSLKGAPPDTQYF. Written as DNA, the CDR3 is TGCGCCAGCAGCTTGAAAGGGGCCCCCCCAGATACGCAGTATTTT.

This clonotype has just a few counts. The CDR3 DNA reads as TGTGCCAGCAGTTTGCAGCTAGCGGGGGATACGCAGTATTTT. As protein: CASSLQLAGDTQYF. The J gene is TRBJ2-3, the V gene TRBV12-3 or TRBV12-4, with TRBD2 matching 9 bases. The V segment lost 3 bases and the J segment 6 bases; nucleotides outside the gene matches: 4. CDR3 size: 14 residues.

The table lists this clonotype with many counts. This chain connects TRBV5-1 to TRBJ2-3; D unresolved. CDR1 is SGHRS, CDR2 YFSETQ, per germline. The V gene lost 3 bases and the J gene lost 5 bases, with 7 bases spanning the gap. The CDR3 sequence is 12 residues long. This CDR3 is CASSWRRDTQYF. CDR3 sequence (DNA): TGCGCCAGCAGCTGGAGAAGAGATACGCAGTATTTT.

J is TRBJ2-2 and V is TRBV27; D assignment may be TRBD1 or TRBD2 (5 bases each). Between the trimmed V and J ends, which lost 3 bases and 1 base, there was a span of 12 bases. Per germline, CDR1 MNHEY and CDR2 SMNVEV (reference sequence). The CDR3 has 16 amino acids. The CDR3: CASSFSGRKNTGELFF. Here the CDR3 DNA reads TGTGCCAGCAGTTTTTCGGGACGGAAGAACACCGGGGAGCTGTTTTTT.

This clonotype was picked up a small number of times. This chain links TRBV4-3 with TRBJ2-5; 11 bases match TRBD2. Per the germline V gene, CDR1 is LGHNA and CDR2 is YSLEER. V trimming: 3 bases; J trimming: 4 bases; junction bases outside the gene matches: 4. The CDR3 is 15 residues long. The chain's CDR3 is CASSHSGGAGETQYF. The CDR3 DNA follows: TGCGCCAGCAGCCATAGCGGGGGGGCTGGAGAGACCCAGTACTTC.

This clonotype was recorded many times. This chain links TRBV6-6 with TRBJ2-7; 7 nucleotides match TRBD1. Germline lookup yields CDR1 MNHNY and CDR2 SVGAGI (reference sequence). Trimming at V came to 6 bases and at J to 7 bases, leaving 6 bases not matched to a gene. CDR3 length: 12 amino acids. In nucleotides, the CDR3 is TGTGCCAGCAGCCAGACAGGGTGGGAGCAGTACTTC. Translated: CASSQTGWEQYF.

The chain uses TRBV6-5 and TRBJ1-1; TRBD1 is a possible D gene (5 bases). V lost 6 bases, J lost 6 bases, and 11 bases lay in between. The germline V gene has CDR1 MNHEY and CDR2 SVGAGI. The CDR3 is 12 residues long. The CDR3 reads CASSTRQSEAFF. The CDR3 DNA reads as TGTGCCAGCAGCACCCGACAGTCTGAAGCTTTCTTT.

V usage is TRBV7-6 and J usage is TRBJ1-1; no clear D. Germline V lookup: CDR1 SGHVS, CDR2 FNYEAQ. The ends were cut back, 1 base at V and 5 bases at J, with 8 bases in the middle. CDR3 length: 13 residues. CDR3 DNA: TGTGCCAGCAGCTTAGTAACGGATACTGAAGCTTTCTTT. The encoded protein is CASSLVTDTEAFF.

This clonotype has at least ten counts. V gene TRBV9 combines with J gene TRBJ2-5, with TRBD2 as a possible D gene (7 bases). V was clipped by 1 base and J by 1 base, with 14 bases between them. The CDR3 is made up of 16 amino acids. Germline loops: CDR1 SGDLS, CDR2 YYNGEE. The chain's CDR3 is CASSVWEGGSQETQYF. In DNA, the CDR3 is TGTGCCAGCAGCGTATGGGAGGGGGGTTCCCAAGAGACCCAGTACTTC.

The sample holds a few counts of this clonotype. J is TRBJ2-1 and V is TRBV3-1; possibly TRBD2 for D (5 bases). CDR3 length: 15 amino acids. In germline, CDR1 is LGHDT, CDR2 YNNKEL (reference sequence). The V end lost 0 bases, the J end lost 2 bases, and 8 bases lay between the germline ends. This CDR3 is CASSQETGTYNEQFF. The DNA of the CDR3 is TGTGCCAGCAGCCAAGAGACGGGAACCTACAATGAGCAGTTCTTC.

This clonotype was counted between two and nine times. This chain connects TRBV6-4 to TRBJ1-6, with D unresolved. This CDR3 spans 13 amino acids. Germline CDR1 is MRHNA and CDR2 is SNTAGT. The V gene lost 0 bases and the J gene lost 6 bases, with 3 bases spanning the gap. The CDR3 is CASSDSPNSPLHF. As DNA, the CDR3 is TGTGCCAGCAGTGACTCGCCTAATTCACCCCTCCACTTT.

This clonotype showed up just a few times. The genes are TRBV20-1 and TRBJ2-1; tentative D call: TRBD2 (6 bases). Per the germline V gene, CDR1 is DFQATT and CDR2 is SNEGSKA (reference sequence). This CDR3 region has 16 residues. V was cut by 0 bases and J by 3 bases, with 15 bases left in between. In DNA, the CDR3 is TGCAGTGCTAGAGATTCTATTGTAGCGGACTACAATGAGCAGTTCTTC. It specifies CSARDSIVADYNEQFF.

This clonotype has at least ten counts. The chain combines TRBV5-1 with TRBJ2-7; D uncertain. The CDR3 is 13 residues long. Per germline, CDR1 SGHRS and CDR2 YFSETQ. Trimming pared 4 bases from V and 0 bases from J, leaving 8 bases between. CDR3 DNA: TGCGCCAGCAGCGTTGACAACTCCTACGAGCAGTACTTC. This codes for CASSVDNSYEQYF.

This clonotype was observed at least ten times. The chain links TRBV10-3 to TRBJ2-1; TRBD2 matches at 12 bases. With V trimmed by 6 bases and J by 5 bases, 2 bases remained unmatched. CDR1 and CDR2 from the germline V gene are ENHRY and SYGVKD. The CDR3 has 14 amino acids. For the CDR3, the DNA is TGTGCCATCAGGAGGACTAGCGGGGACAATGAGCAGTTCTTC. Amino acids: CAIRRTSGDNEQFF.

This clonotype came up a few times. For the CDR3, the DNA is TGCGCCAGCAGCACGATGGGACACGCCCGGGGGGTCTACGAGCAGTACTTC. This codes for CASSTMGHARGVYEQYF. The V and J genes are TRBV5-1 and TRBJ2-7, with D possibly being TRBD2 (7 bases). The CDR3 is made up of 17 amino acids. V dropped 4 bases and J dropped 3 bases, with 23 bases sitting between them. Per germline, CDR1 SGHRS and CDR2 YFSETQ.

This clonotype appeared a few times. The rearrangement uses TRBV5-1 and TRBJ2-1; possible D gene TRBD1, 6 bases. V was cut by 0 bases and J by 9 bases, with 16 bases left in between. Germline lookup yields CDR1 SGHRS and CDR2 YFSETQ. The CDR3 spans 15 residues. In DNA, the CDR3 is TGCGCCAGCAGCTTGGGAGTGGGGGCCCAGGGTGAGCAGTTCTTC. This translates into CASSLGVGAQGEQFF.

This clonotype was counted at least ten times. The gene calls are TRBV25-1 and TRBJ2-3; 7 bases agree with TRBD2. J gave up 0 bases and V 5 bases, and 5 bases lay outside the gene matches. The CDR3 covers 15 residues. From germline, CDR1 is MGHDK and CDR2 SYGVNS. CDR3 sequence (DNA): TGTGCCAGCAGTCTGGGAGGGACTAGCACAGATACGCAGTATTTT. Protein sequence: CASSLGGTSTDTQYF.

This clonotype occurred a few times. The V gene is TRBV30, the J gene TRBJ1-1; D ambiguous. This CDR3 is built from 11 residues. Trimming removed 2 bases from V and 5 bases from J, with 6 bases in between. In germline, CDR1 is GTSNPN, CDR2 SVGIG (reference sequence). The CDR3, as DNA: TGTGCCTGGAGTCTGCTAACTGAAGCTTTCTTT. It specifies CAWSLLTEAFF.

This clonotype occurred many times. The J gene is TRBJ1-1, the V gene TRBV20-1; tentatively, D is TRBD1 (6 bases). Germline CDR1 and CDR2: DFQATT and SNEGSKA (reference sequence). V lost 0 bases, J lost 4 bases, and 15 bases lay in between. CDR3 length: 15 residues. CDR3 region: CSARDRGRGLTEAFF. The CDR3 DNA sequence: TGCAGTGCTAGAGATAGGGGCAGGGGTCTCACTGAAGCTTTCTTT.

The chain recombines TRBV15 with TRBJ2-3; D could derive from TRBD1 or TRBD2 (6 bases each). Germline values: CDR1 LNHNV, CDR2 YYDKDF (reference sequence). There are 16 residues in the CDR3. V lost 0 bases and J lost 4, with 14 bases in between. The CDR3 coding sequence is TGTGCCACCAGCAGAGATGCCCGAAGGGGGGCAGATACGCAGTATTTT. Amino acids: CATSRDARRGADTQYF.